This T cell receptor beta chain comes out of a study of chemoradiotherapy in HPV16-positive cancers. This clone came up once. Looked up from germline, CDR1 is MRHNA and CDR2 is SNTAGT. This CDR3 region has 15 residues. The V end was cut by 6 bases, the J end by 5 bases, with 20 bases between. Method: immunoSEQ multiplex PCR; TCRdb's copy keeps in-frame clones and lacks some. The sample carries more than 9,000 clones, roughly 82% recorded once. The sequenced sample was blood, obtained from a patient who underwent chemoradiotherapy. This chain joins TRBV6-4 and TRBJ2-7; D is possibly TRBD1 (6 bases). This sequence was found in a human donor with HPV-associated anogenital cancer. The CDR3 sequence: CASRRPDSPWDEQYF. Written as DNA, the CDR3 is TGTGCCAGCAGGCGCCCGGACAGCCCTTGGGACGAGCAGTACTTC.